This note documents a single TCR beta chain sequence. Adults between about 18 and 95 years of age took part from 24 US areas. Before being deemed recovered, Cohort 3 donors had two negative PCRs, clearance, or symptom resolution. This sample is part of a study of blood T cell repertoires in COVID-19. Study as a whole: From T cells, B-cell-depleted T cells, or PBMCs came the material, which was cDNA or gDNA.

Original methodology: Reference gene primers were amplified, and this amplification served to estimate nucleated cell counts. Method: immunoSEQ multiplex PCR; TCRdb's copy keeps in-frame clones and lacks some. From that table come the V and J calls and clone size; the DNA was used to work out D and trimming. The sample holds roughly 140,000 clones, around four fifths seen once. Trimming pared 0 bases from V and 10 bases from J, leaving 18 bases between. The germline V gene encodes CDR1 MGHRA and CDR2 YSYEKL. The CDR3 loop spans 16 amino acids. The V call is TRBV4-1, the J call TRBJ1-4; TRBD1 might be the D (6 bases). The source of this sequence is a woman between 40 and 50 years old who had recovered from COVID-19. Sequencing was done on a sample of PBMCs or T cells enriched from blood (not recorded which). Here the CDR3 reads CASSQERRGRGRKLFF. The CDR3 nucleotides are TGCGCCAGCAGCCAAGAGCGGCGGGGGCGGGGGAGAAAACTGTTTTTT.